The 18 T cell receptor beta chains below all came from one sample that was sequenced in a study of PD-L1 blockade in urothelial cancer. Clones were read by immunoSEQ multiplex PCR, and TCRdb kept only the in-frame ones, dropping some. The data hold approximately 36,000 clones, with roughly 80% observed a single time. Time point noted: peripheral blood 6 weeks after treatment start. This specimen consisted of PBMCs, obtained around atezolizumab (anti-PD-L1) treatment. The source is a man aged 40-50 years with urothelial cancer.

The V gene is TRBV5-1, the J gene TRBJ2-3, with unresolved D. Germline CDR1 reads SGHRS; CDR2 reads YFSETQ. V was shortened by 7 bases and J by 2 bases, with 8 bases between the two germline ends. The CDR3 totals 12 residues. The DNA of the CDR3 is TGCGCCAGCGTAGACTTCACAGATACGCAGTATTTT. This encodes CASVDFTDTQYF.

This chain connects TRBV7-9 to TRBJ2-7; the match to TRBD2 covers 7 bases. V was pared by 5 bases and J by 3 bases, with 10 bases of the junction left unmatched. Germline lookup yields CDR1 SEHNR and CDR2 FQNEAQ (reference sequence). The CDR3 is made up of 15 amino acids. The CDR3: CASSPPQSGIYEQYF. The CDR3 bases are TGTGCCAGCAGCCCACCTCAGAGCGGGATCTACGAGCAGTACTTC.

The V gene is TRBV10-2, the J gene TRBJ1-1; no firm D call. Trimming stripped 2 bases from V and 4 bases from J, with 14 bases between. The CDR3 is 15 residues long. CDR1 is WSHSY and CDR2 is SAAADI in the germline V gene. The CDR3 DNA reads TGCGCCAGCAGTGAGGATTCCTGGGCCCCCACTGAAGCTTTCTTT. Residues: CASSEDSWAPTEAFF.

In nucleotides, the CDR3 is TGCGCCAGTCAAGCGGGAGGGACAGGGGGTTATAATGAGCAGTTCTTC. This gives the protein CASQAGGTGGYNEQFF. The rearrangement joins TRBV4-1 to TRBJ2-1, with D tentatively TRBD1 (11 bases). The CDR3 has 16 residues. Trimming stripped 9 bases from V and 7 bases from J, with 25 bases between. Germline V lookup: CDR1 MGHRA, CDR2 YSYEKL.

The rearrangement joins TRBV7-2 to TRBJ2-1; TRBD2 aligns across 7 bases. The V gene end was trimmed by 5 bases and the J gene end by 7 bases; junction bases not matched to a gene: 17. Germline CDR1 SGHTA, CDR2 FQGNSA. This CDR3 region has 17 residues. The CDR3 region is CASSLSGGIRPGNEQFF. CDR3 DNA: TGTGCCAGCAGCCTCTCCGGGGGGATACGACCGGGGAATGAGCAGTTCTTC.

This clone was detected only a few times. This chain links TRBV5-8 with TRBJ1-1; 9 bases are shared with TRBD1. Per the germline V gene, CDR1 is SGHTS and CDR2 is YDEGEE. This CDR3 region has 13 residues. Unmatched junction bases numbered 7, after V lost 3 bases and J lost 10 bases. In DNA form, the CDR3 reads TGTGCCAGCAGCTACGGGACAGGGATGGGAGCTTTCTTT. Protein: CASSYGTGMGAFF.

The chain employs TRBV5-8 and TRBJ1-1; D is unresolved. The CDR3 covers 16 residues. Germline V gene sequence: CDR1 SGHTS, CDR2 YDEGEE. The ends were cut back, 2 bases at V and 0 bases at J, with 14 bases in the middle. The CDR3 DNA is TGTGCCAGCAGCTTACACCTCCGGGTTATGAACACTGAAGCTTTCTTT. Amino acid sequence: CASSLHLRVMNTEAFF.

V and J are TRBV29-1 and TRBJ2-7, with TRBD1 identical over 8 bases. Germline values: CDR1 SQVTM, CDR2 ANQGSEA. CDR3 length: 13 amino acids. V lost 4 bases, J lost 3 bases, and 5 bases stayed unmatched. The CDR3 is CSVARTGHYEQYF. CDR3 nucleotides: TGCAGCGTTGCGAGGACAGGGCACTACGAGCAGTACTTC.

The chain carries TRBV30 and TRBJ2-7; 8 nucleotides match TRBD2. CDR3 length: 13 amino acids. Germline V gives CDR1 GTSNPN, CDR2 SVGIG (reference sequence). The CDR3: CVCAGGSGDEQYF. The CDR3 DNA follows: TGTGTTTGTGCGGGGGGATCGGGGGACGAGCAGTACTTC.

The chain employs TRBV7-2 and TRBJ2-1, with TRBD2 matching 13 bases. The CDR3 extends over 16 amino acids. With 1 base clipped from V and 5 bases from J, the junction kept 2 bases outside the gene matches. Germline assignment: CDR1 SGHTA and CDR2 FQGNSA. CDR3 amino acids: CASSLGGTSGDNEQFF. Here the CDR3 DNA reads TGTGCCAGCAGCTTAGGCGGGACTAGCGGGGACAATGAGCAGTTCTTC.

CDR3 in DNA: TGTGCCAGCAGTGATCGGGGGATCTACAATGAGCAGTTCTTC. It encodes CASSDRGIYNEQFF. The chain employs TRBV2 and TRBJ2-1; TRBD2 is a possible D gene (6 bases). CDR3 length: 14 amino acids. The V gene's germline CDR1 is SNHLY and CDR2 FYNNEI. The V and J ends lost 3 bases and 3 bases respectively, with 9 bases between them.

This clone was observed a single time. The chain has TRBV7-9 and TRBJ2-2; the D gene is possibly TRBD2 (6 bases). The length of the CDR3 is 15 residues. Trimming removed 3 bases from V and 4 bases from J, with 12 bases in between. In germline, CDR1 is SEHNR, CDR2 FQNEAQ (reference sequence). Here the CDR3 DNA reads TGTGCCAGCAGCTTGGAGGGACTTTTCACCGGGGAGCTGTTTTTT. It specifies CASSLEGLFTGELFF.

This clone was found once. CDR3 sequence (DNA): TGTGCCAGTAGCCCCGGGCGATGGGCGGCGGGGACTGGAAACACCATATATTTT. Protein sequence: CASSPGRWAAGTGNTIYF. The chain has TRBV19 and TRBJ1-3; D not resolved. CDR3 length: 18 amino acids. Germline V gives CDR1 LNHDA, CDR2 SQIVND (reference sequence). V was trimmed by 6 bases and J by 2 bases, leaving 23 bases between them.

The J gene is TRBJ1-4, the V gene TRBV7-3; D call uncertain. CDR3 length equals 13 residues. CDR1 is SGHTA, CDR2 FQGTGA, per germline. Trimming removed 5 bases at V and 3 bases at J, with 7 bases between. The CDR3 DNA reads as TGTGCCAGCAGCCCAGGTTCTAATGAAAAACTGTTTTTT. It translates to CASSPGSNEKLFF.

The chain has TRBV9 and TRBJ2-1, with 11 bases aligning to TRBD2. CDR1 and CDR2 (germline): SGDLS, YYNGEE. V trimming: 4 bases; J trimming: 2 bases; junction bases outside the gene matches: 5. CDR3 size: 16 residues. CDR3 residues: CASSQRGLAAYNEQFF. CDR3 bases: TGTGCCAGCAGCCAGCGGGGACTAGCGGCCTACAATGAGCAGTTCTTC.

This chain uses TRBV28 with TRBJ1-2, with a possible D match to TRBD1 (5 bases). Per the germline V gene, CDR1 is MDHEN and CDR2 is SYDVKM. The CDR3 totals 14 residues. V lost 5 bases, J lost 2 bases, and 12 bases lay in between. The CDR3 region is CASSPRQRNYGYTF. The CDR3 DNA reads TGTGCCAGCAGTCCCCGACAGAGGAACTATGGCTACACCTTC.

This clone showed up just a few times. The J gene is TRBJ1-1, the V gene TRBV18; D call uncertain. The CDR3 extends over 13 amino acids. Germline CDR1 KGHSH, CDR2 LQKENI. V was pared by 3 bases and J by 3 bases, with 8 bases between. CDR3 bases: TGTGCCAGCTCACCCCGACAACACACTGAAGCTTTCTTT. Amino acid sequence: CASSPRQHTEAFF. Supplemented by reference TRBV18 and TRBJ1-1, the full variable domain reads NAGVMQNPRHLVRRRGQEARLRCSPMKGHSHVYWYRQLPEEGLKFMVYLQKENIIDESGMPKERFSAEFPKEGPSILRIQQVVRGDSAAYFCASSPRQHTEAFFGQGTRLTVV.

The chain couples TRBV30 to TRBJ1-2; TRBD1 matches 7 bases. The junction had 3 bases not matched to a gene; V was cut back by 3 bases and J by 2 bases. Germline V gives CDR1 GTSNPN, CDR2 SVGIG (reference sequence). The CDR3 runs 13 residues. This chain's CDR3 is CAWRAGGNYGYTF. DNA for the CDR3: TGTGCCTGGAGGGCAGGGGGGAACTATGGCTACACCTTC.